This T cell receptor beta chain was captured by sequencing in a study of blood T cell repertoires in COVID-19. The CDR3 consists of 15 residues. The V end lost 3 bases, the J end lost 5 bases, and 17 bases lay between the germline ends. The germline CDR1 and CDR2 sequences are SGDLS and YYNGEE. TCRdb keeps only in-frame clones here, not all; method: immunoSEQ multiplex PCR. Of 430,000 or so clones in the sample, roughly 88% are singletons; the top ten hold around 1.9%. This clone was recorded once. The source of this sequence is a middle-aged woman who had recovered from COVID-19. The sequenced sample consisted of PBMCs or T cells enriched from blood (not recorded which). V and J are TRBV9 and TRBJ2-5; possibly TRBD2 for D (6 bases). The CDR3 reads CASSADGRTWETQYF. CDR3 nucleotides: TGTGCCAGCAGCGCGGACGGGAGAACTTGGGAGACCCAGTACTTC.